The 12 T cell receptor beta chains in this list originate from one sample, sequenced in a study of cytomegalovirus exposure and HLA in healthy donors. This PCR relied on a set of 60 Vbeta primers and 13 Jbeta primers. Only in-frame clones appear in the TCRdb table, and some are missing; sequencing was by immunoSEQ multiplex PCR. The data hold about 160,000 clones, with almost 80% observed a single time. Sequenced input: PBMCs. Receptors originate from a man younger than 40 in good health and CMV-seronegative.

The rearrangement links TRBV6-4 to TRBJ1-4, with D perhaps matching TRBD1 (6 bases). The V gene lost 7 bases and the J gene lost 4 bases, with 13 bases spanning the gap. There are 14 residues in the CDR3. Germline values: CDR1 MRHNA, CDR2 SNTAGT. The CDR3 DNA reads as TGTGCCAGCAAACCAGGGGCTTTTAATGAAAAACTGTTTTTT. Protein: CASKPGAFNEKLFF.

The chain is built from TRBV18 and TRBJ2-2; 9 bases match TRBD2. After removal of 2 bases from V and 0 bases from J, the junction contained 7 bases not matched to a gene. The V gene's germline CDR1 is KGHSH and CDR2 LQKENI. The CDR3 totals 18 residues. In DNA form, the CDR3 reads TGTGCCAGCTCACCAAGTAGCGGGAGCCCTGCGAACACCGGGGAGCTGTTTTTT. It is translated as CASSPSSGSPANTGELFF.

This clone has more than one count but fewer than ten. The chain is built from TRBV6-5 and TRBJ2-4, with D possibly being TRBD1 (5 bases). Per the germline V gene, CDR1 is MNHEY and CDR2 is SVGAGI. The CDR3 loop spans 14 amino acids. The germline V and J ends were trimmed by 6 bases and 3 bases, with 12 bases remaining between them. As DNA, the CDR3 is TGTGCCAGCAGCCCTGGCAGGGTCAAAAACATTCAGTACTTC. This encodes CASSPGRVKNIQYF.

The chain carries TRBV5-6 and TRBJ1-4; 9 bases agree with TRBD1. Germline assignment: CDR1 SGHDT and CDR2 YYEEEE. The CDR3 extends over 16 amino acids. Trimming cost V 3 bases and J 2 bases; bases outside gene matches: 5. CDR3 nucleotides: TGTGCCAGCAGCTGGGGGACAGGGTCGACTAATGAAAAACTGTTTTTT. Amino acid sequence: CASSWGTGSTNEKLFF.

This clone was seen once. The same CDR3 can be traced to other DNA sequences in this sample. The rearrangement links TRBV15 to TRBJ1-2; the D is unclear. The V and J ends lost 0 bases and 4 bases respectively, with 9 bases between them. The CDR3 length is 14 residues. Germline CDR1 is LNHNV and CDR2 is YYDKDF (reference sequence). Here the CDR3 reads CATSRDRVGYGYTF. The CDR3 DNA reads as TGTGCCACCAGCAGAGATCGGGTGGGCTATGGCTACACCTTC.

The chain combines TRBV11-2 with TRBJ2-1; D gene unclear. Trimming left V 1 base short and J 4 bases short, with 8 bases between. CDR3 length: 14 residues. CDR1 and CDR2 (germline): SGHAT, FQNNGV. As DNA, the CDR3 is TGTGCCAGCAGCTTAGGAGCCTTGTACAATGAGCAGTTCTTC. Protein: CASSLGALYNEQFF.

This chain joins TRBV27 and TRBJ2-5; 7 bases agree with TRBD2. Germline trimming cut 8 bases from V and 4 bases from J; bases unmatched to any gene: 19. This CDR3 region has 17 residues. Germline V gives CDR1 MNHEY, CDR2 SMNVEV (reference sequence). This CDR3 reads CASRRREGQLNSETQYF. The CDR3 DNA reads TGTGCCAGCCGCAGGAGGGAGGGCCAGTTAAATTCAGAGACCCAGTACTTC.

This clone was recorded a few times. The V gene is TRBV11-1, the J gene TRBJ2-3; D remains unclear. The CDR3 length is 14 residues. V lost 5 bases and J 2 bases, leaving 11 bases between the germline ends. Germline loops: CDR1 SGHAT, CDR2 FQDESV (reference sequence). CDR3 loop: CASSPLTNTDTQYF. DNA of the CDR3: TGTGCCAGCAGCCCGTTGACAAACACAGATACGCAGTATTTT.

The V and J genes are TRBV27 and TRBJ1-1; D might be TRBD1 (5 bases). V was shortened by 6 bases and J by 0 bases, with 17 bases between the two germline ends. This CDR3 has 16 residues. CDR1 and CDR2 (germline): MNHEY, SMNVEV (reference sequence). CDR3 in DNA: TGTGCCAGCAGCCCCCTGGGGGGTATAATGAACACTGAAGCTTTCTTT. Translation gives CASSPLGGIMNTEAFF.

The chain uses TRBV7-3 and TRBJ2-5; D is unclear. The CDR3 runs 13 residues. V was cut by 0 bases and J by 5 bases, with 7 bases left in between. Germline-derived CDR1 and CDR2 are SGHTA and FQGTGA. The CDR3: CASSLTFEETQYF. Here the CDR3 DNA reads TGTGCCAGCAGCTTAACATTTGAGGAGACCCAGTACTTC.

The gene calls are TRBV9 and TRBJ2-7, with a possible D match to TRBD1 (5 bases). V gave up 1 base and J gave up 5 bases, with 22 bases separating them. Germline V gene data show CDR1 as SGDLS and CDR2 as YYNGEE. This CDR3 contains 17 residues. The CDR3 protein is CASSVTIGVGGPHEQYF. CDR3 nucleotide sequence: TGTGCCAGCAGCGTAACGATAGGGGTCGGCGGTCCGCACGAGCAGTACTTC.

This chain links TRBV30 with TRBJ1-2; D remains ambiguous. This CDR3 has 11 amino acids. Trimming cost V 3 bases and J 4 bases, with 6 bases left between them. Germline values: CDR1 GTSNPN, CDR2 SVGIG (reference sequence). The CDR3 is CAWRISYGYTF. DNA of the CDR3: TGTGCCTGGAGAATCAGCTATGGCTACACCTTC. The whole variable domain, remainder taken from reference TRBV30 and TRBJ1-2, is SQTIHQWPATLVQPVGSPLSLECTVEGTSNPNLYWYRQAAGRGLQLLFYSVGIGQISSEVPQNLSASRPQDRQFILSSKKLLLSDSGFYLCAWRISYGYTFGSGTRLTVV.